The rows below give T cell receptor beta chains drawn from one sample of a study of blood T cell repertoires in COVID-19. The protocol was immunoSEQ multiplex PCR, while the TCRdb copy is restricted to in-frame clones and leaves out a portion. Of approximately 180,000 clones listed, around 85% are singletons. Source material: peripheral blood. These receptors all stem from a human donor with active or convalescent COVID-19. The donor label of this sample is uncertain. Both conserved end residues are part of each CDR3. Fields, in order: clone size, V gene, J gene, D gene, CDR3 DNA, CDR3 protein. D genes are given only for firm matches. A clone size is listed for some rows: how often the clone was seen (once, few, many), or a class if it is expanded.

NA	TRBV19	TRBJ2-1	NA	TGTGCCAGTAGGAGTAGCGGATACAATGAGCAGTTCTTC	CASRSSGYNEQFF
once	TRBV10-3	TRBJ1-4	NA	TGTGCCATCAGGGACAGCACTACTAATGAAAAACTGTTTTTT	CAIRDSTTNEKLFF
NA	TRBV19	TRBJ1-5	NA	TGTGCCAGTAGTATATCGCCGTTTGGGCGCAATCAGCCCCAGCATTTT	CASSISPFGRNQPQHF
NA	TRBV28	TRBJ1-2	NA	TGTGCCAGCAGTATCAGGGACTATGGCTACACCTTC	CASSIRDYGYTF
NA	TRBV6-5	TRBJ1-1	NA	TGTGCCAGCAGTTACAGCTGGGGGCGGGCGAACACTGAAGCTTTCTTT	CASSYSWGRANTEAFF
NA	TRBV5-1	TRBJ2-5	TRBD1	TGCGCCAGCAGCCCGGGACAGGGGATGGAGAAGGCCCAGTACTTC	CASSPGQGMEKAQYF
NA	TRBV11-2	TRBJ2-3	TRBD1	TGTGCCAGCAGCTTACCCGGGACAGGGGCAGATACGCAGTATTTT	CASSLPGTGADTQYF
once	TRBV5-1	TRBJ2-5	NA	TGCGCCAGCAGCTTAGGGACAAGCCAAGAGACCCAGTACTTC	CASSLGTSQETQYF
NA	TRBV27	TRBJ1-1	TRBD1	TGTGCCAGCAGTACTCGAAGGGGGCGGGGGGGAACTGAAGCTTTCTTT	CASSTRRGRGGTEAFF
NA	TRBV19	TRBJ1-2	NA	TGTGCCAGTAGTATCTCTTTTCGTTCACCGCCAATACTTGACAGGAACTATGGCTACACCTTC	CASSISFRSPPILDRNYGYTF
NA	TRBV18	TRBJ2-3	TRBD2	TGTGCCAGCTCACCTCTGACTAGCGGGGGGGCTTCAGATACGCAGTATTTT	CASSPLTSGGASDTQYF
NA	TRBV6-5	TRBJ1-4	NA	TGTGCCAGCAGTTTATACAGGGCAGGGAATGAAAAACTGTTTTTT	CASSLYRAGNEKLFF
NA	TRBV5-1	TRBJ1-6	NA	TGCGCCAGCAGCTTGGGGGACCAGCCGGGACAATTAAGCTCCTATAATTCACCCCTCCACTTT	CASSLGDQPGQLSSYNSPLHF
NA	TRBV25-1	TRBJ1-2	NA	TGTGCCAGCAGTGACTCGTACTATGGCTACACCTTC	CASSDSYYGYTF
once	TRBV7-3	TRBJ2-3	NA	TGTGCCAGCAGCCCTAGGACCAGTCAGGGGGGAACGCAGTATTTT	CASSPRTSQGGTQYF
NA	TRBV28	TRBJ1-6	NA	TGTGCCAGCGGATTGCGGGGAGGGGGAAATTCACCCCTCCACTTT	CASGLRGGGNSPLHF
NA	TRBV5-6	TRBJ1-3	TRBD1	TGTGCCAGCAGCATACAGGGGTCAGGAAACACCATATATTTT	CASSIQGSGNTIYF
NA	TRBV5-4	TRBJ1-2	NA	TGTGCCAGCAGCTTAGACCAGGGCGGCGGGACTTACTATGGCTACACCTTC	CASSLDQGGGTYYGYTF
NA	TRBV4-2	TRBJ1-4	TRBD1	TGTGCCAGCAGCCAAGAAAAGGCCAGGGGGAATGAAAAACTGTTTTTT	CASSQEKARGNEKLFF
NA	TRBV5-1	TRBJ2-2	NA	TGCGCCAGCAGCTGGGACTCCCCGAACACCGGGGAGCTGTTTTTT	CASSWDSPNTGELFF
NA	TRBV5-5	TRBJ2-7	TRBD1	TGTGCCAGCCGCCAGTGGGGGACAGGGGGCTTCTACGAGCAGTACTTC	CASRQWGTGGFYEQYF
few	TRBV5-4	TRBJ2-7	NA	TGTGCCAGCAGCTATGAAGGACAGTTGGGCTACGAGCAGTACTTC	CASSYEGQLGYEQYF
NA	TRBV3-1/TRBV3-2	TRBJ2-6	TRBD1	TGTGCCAGCAGTTCGAAGGGACAGAGCCCAGAGTTGACCCCCTCTGGGGCCAACGTCCTGACTTTC	CASSSKGQSPELTPSGANVLTF
NA	TRBV19	TRBJ1-5	TRBD1	TGTGCCAGTAGTACGACAGGGGGAAGTCAGCCCCAGCATTTT	CASSTTGGSQPQHF
NA	TRBV5-1	TRBJ2-7	NA	TGCGCCAGCAGCCTGGGAGCAGCGACCCTGGGCGAGCAGTACTTC	CASSLGAATLGEQYF
many	TRBV15	TRBJ1-5	NA	TGTGCCACCAGCAGAGATAAAGGGGGCAATCAGCCCCAGCATTTT	CATSRDKGGNQPQHF
NA	TRBV27	TRBJ1-1	NA	TGTGCCAGCAGTTTTGCAGGGCGGGGCACTGAAGCTTTCTTT	CASSFAGRGTEAFF
NA	TRBV5-6	TRBJ2-5	TRBD2	TGTGCCAGCAGCTTGGGGACTAGCGGCAACTTC	CASSLGTSGNF
NA	TRBV5-4	TRBJ1-4	TRBD1	TGTGCCAGCAGCAGATCAGGGGGAAATGAAAAACTGTTTTTT	CASSRSGGNEKLFF
NA	TRBV7-8	TRBJ2-7	TRBD1	TGTGCCAGCAGCCCATTTCGACAGGGGTACGAGCAGTACTTC	CASSPFRQGYEQYF
NA	TRBV10-3	TRBJ1-2	TRBD1	TGTGCCATCACCGACAGGGACGAGGGCTACACCTTC	CAITDRDEGYTF
NA	TRBV19	TRBJ2-5	NA	TGTGCCAGTAGTATCAGACAGAAAGAGACCCAGTACTTC	CASSIRQKETQYF
NA	TRBV7-2	TRBJ2-3	NA	TGTGCCAGCAGCTCCGTGGCGGGCCCCACAGATACGCAGTATTTT	CASSSVAGPTDTQYF
NA	TRBV7-6	TRBJ1-6	TRBD1	TGTGCCAGCAGCCCACGGGACAGGGGAGCACCCCTCCACTTT	CASSPRDRGAPLHF
NA	TRBV12-3/TRBV12-4	TRBJ1-4	TRBD1	TGTGCCAGCAGTCTACAGGGGGCGGAAAAACTGTTTTTT	CASSLQGAEKLFF
NA	TRBV6-2/TRBV6-3	TRBJ1-1	NA	TGTGCCAGCAGTTACCTGACCCCTACTCAGGCCGCTTTCTTT	CASSYLTPTQAAFF
NA	TRBV3-1/TRBV3-2	TRBJ1-6	NA	TGTGCCAGCAGCCAAATTGGGGCCAATAAGGGCTCACCCCTCCACTTT	CASSQIGANKGSPLHF
many	TRBV20-1	TRBJ2-1	TRBD2	TGCAGTGCTAGTGTAAGGGTAGCGGGGAGGGATGAGCAGTTCTTC	CSASVRVAGRDEQFF
NA	TRBV4-1	TRBJ1-1	NA	TGCGCCAGCAGCCAAGATCACGGTACCCTGAACACTGAAGCTTTCTTT	CASSQDHGTLNTEAFF
NA	TRBV9	TRBJ2-2	NA	TGTGCCAGCCGACTTAAAACAAGGCCGACGAACACCGGGGAGCTGTTTTTT	CASRLKTRPTNTGELFF
once	TRBV30	TRBJ1-6	NA	TGTGCCTGGAGAAGGCCAGGGGCTAATTCACCCCTCCACTTT	CAWRRPGANSPLHF
NA	TRBV30	TRBJ2-5	NA	TGTGCCTGGAATCGCGTGGGAGGAGAGACCCAGTACTTC	CAWNRVGGETQYF
NA	TRBV28	TRBJ2-2	TRBD1	TGTGCCAGCAGTCGAAGGACAGGGCCCACCGGGGAGCTGTTTTTT	CASSRRTGPTGELFF
NA	TRBV27	TRBJ2-3	NA	TGTGCCAGCAGTTTATATATGCAGTTCACAGATACGCAGTATTTT	CASSLYMQFTDTQYF
NA	TRBV2	TRBJ2-3	TRBD2	TGTGCCAGCAAGCTCAGCGGGGGGGCAGCAGATACGCAGTATTTT	CASKLSGGAADTQYF
NA	TRBV27	TRBJ1-2	NA	TGTGCCAGCAGTTTTACCCTACCCGGCTACACCTTC	CASSFTLPGYTF
NA	TRBV6-6	TRBJ2-7	TRBD2	TGTGCCAGCAGAGGGACTAGCGGGAGGTCCTACGAGCAGTACTTC	CASRGTSGRSYEQYF
NA	TRBV6-2/TRBV6-3	TRBJ2-7	TRBD1	TGTGCCAGCAGTTACTCTCCGCCGGGACAGATTGTGCACGAGCAGTACTTC	CASSYSPPGQIVHEQYF
NA	TRBV7-2	TRBJ2-3	NA	TGTGCCAGCAGCTCGTTGGGGCGGGGGCGCACAGATACGCAGTATTTT	CASSSLGRGRTDTQYF
once	TRBV5-1	TRBJ2-5	NA	TGCGCCAGCAGCCTCGGGACATCCCAAGAGACCCAGTACTTC	CASSLGTSQETQYF
NA	TRBV7-2	TRBJ2-5	TRBD2	TGTGCCAGCAGCTTAGCTAGCGGGAGCCAAGAGACCCAGTACTTC	CASSLASGSQETQYF
NA	TRBV6-5	TRBJ1-2	NA	TGTGCCAGCACCACAGGGAATAGCTATGGCTACACCTTC	CASTTGNSYGYTF
NA	TRBV12-5	TRBJ2-1	NA	TGTGCTAGTGCTGGCAGGGATCTCTACAATGAGCAGTTCTTC	CASAGRDLYNEQFF
NA	TRBV2	TRBJ1-2	NA	TGTGCCAGCAGTGGAGACACAGCTAACTATGGCTACACCTTC	CASSGDTANYGYTF
once	TRBV30	TRBJ1-5	NA	TGTGCCTGGAGCTTTTCGACAGGAGACAATCAGCCCCAGCATTTT	CAWSFSTGDNQPQHF
NA	TRBV5-1	TRBJ1-4	NA	TGCGCCAGCAGCCTCAACTTTAATGAAAAACTGTTTTTT	CASSLNFNEKLFF